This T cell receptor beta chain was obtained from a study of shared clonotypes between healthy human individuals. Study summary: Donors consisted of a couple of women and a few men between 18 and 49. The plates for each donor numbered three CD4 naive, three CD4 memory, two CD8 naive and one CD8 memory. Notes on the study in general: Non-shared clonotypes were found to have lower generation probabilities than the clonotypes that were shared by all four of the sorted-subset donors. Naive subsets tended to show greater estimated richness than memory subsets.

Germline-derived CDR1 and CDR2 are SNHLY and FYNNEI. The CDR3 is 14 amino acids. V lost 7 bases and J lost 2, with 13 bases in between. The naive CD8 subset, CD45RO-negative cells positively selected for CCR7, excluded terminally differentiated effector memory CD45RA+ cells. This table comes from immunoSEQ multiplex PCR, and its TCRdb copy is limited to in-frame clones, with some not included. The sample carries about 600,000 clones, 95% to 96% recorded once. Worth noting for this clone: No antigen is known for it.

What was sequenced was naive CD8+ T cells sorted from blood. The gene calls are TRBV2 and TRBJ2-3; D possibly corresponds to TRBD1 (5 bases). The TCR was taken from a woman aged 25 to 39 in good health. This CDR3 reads CASIGAGDTDTQYF. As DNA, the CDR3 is TGTGCCAGCATAGGGGCCGGAGACACAGATACGCAGTATTTT.